Relative to its sample, the clone carrying this T cell receptor beta chain is large. Its target is unknown. V dropped 2 bases and J dropped 2; count of bases not matched to a gene: 2. This CDR3 is 14 amino acids long. Germline-derived CDR1 and CDR2 are LNHDA and SQIVND (reference sequence). The data originate from a study of T cell repertoires in aging, cancer and after chemotherapy. Study-level findings and limits: Across the chemotherapy interval, each cancer cohort showed higher median generation probability, suggesting thymic rebound. No conclusions about immunological memory after chemotherapy can be drawn from the repertoire data.

The template was genomic DNA from peripheral blood, not RNA. A mixed TRB-A/B primer pool amplified rearranged TRB by multiplex touch-down PCR. TCRdb reprocessed the multiplex PCR reads via MiXCR and lists one record per CDR3 protein. This table has just over 1,500 distinct CDR3 sequences, more than 20% appearing once. The specimen sequenced was blood. The receptor was isolated from a human donor with a solid tumor. V gene TRBV19 combines with J gene TRBJ1-2; TRBD1 matches at 7 bases. The CDR3 loop is CASSISTGNYGYTF. DNA for the CDR3: TGTGCCAGTAGTATATCGACAGGGAACTATGGCTACACCTTC. Full variable domain (outside the CDR3, taken from reference TRBV19 and TRBJ1-2): DGGITQSPKYLFRKEGQNVTLSCEQNLNHDAMYWYRQDPGQGLRLIYYSQIVNDFQKGDIAEGYSVSREKKESFPLTVTSAQKNPTAFYLCASSISTGNYGYTFGSGTRLTVV.